The sequence of this T cell receptor beta chain was determined in a study of early T cells in non-severe SARS-CoV-2 infection. Broader study findings: A preference for anti-spike CD8 responses marked VDJdb matching, which missed private and CD4 specificities.

About this clonotype itself: Its antigen remains unknown.

Researchers tagged individual cDNA molecules with unique molecular identifiers. TCRdb reprocessed the 5' RACE reads via MiXCR and lists one record per CDR3 protein. Here the sample spans over 30,000 distinct CDR3 sequences, approximately 6.9% being singletons. This receptor was obtained from an adult who was a healthcare worker with PCR-confirmed SARS-CoV-2 infection or an uninfected control (not recorded which). The specimen comprised whole blood, sampled at baseline.

CDR3 nucleotide sequence: TGTGCCAGTAGTATGGGCCTAGCGGGAGTGGAGAACACCGGGGAGCTGTTTTTT. It is translated as CASSMGLAGVENTGELFF. The chain combines TRBV19 with TRBJ2-2; 10 bases are shared with TRBD2. The CDR3 sequence is 18 residues long. The trim removed 3 bases at V and 1 base at J, leaving 8 bases unmatched. Germline assignment: CDR1 LNHDA and CDR2 SQIVND (reference sequence).